This T cell receptor beta chain was captured in a study of post-analysis software for immune sequencing data. The authors incorporated unique molecular identifiers into the TCR beta cDNA libraries. TCRdb recomputed calls from the PCR reads with MiXCR, one row per CDR3 protein. The repertoire includes approximately 350,000 distinct CDR3 sequences, roughly 36% of them detected once, and around 15% sits in the top ten. Of note for this clonotype: Its antigen is still unknown.

Germline V gene data show CDR1 as MNHEY and CDR2 as SMNVEV (reference sequence). The CDR3 consists of 13 residues. The study's findings and limits: Strong co-clustering by F measure linked samples that shared a preparation batch. Roughly 5 TRBV segments occurring more often in patients than controls included TRBV5-6, TRBV5-1 and TRBV20-1.

The sequenced material came from blood. J is TRBJ2-4 and V is TRBV27; D remains ambiguous. The J call is in doubt because the DNA end fits TRBJ2-5 better. The receptor's source is a girl aged 10 to 17 with multiple sclerosis. CDR3 bases: TGTGCCAGCAGTCCTATGCTGGGAGAGACCCAGTACTTC. Translated: CASSPMLGETQYF.